A single sample gave rise to the 23 T cell receptor beta chains below, sequenced in a study of cytomegalovirus exposure and HLA in healthy donors. Assay used: immunoSEQ multiplex PCR; TCRdb lists only in-frame clones, some missing. The sample includes 150,000 to 200,000 clones, more than 70% of them seen just once. The sequencing input was PBMCs. All receptors derive from a woman between 18 and 30 years old in good health and CMV-seronegative.

The chain uses TRBV25-1 and TRBJ2-7; the match to TRBD1 covers 8 bases. The germline V gene encodes CDR1 MGHDK and CDR2 SYGVNS. V dropped 4 bases and J dropped 4; count of bases not matched to a gene: 3. The CDR3 totals 13 residues. The CDR3 region has the DNA TGTGCCAGCAGTGGCAACAGGGGGTACGAGCAGTACTTC. Protein sequence: CASSGNRGYEQYF.

The chain is built from TRBV18 and TRBJ2-6, with D possibly matching TRBD2 (6 bases). Germline V gives CDR1 KGHSH, CDR2 LQKENI. V shed 2 bases and J shed 3 bases, with 26 bases lying between them. CDR3 length: 21 amino acids. The CDR3 bases are TGTGCCAGCTCACCAAGACGGTTCGGGAGACAGCGACCGAGTGGGGCCAACGTCCTGACTTTC. Translation: CASSPRRFGRQRPSGANVLTF.

The chain's CDR3 is CASSLLSSGGAADTQYF. CDR3 DNA: TGCGCCAGCAGCTTGTTATCTAGCGGGGGGGCGGCAGATACGCAGTATTTT. This chain links TRBV5-1 with TRBJ2-3; TRBD2 agrees at 12 bases. The germline V gene has CDR1 SGHRS and CDR2 YFSETQ. V gave up 1 base and J gave up 4 bases; unmatched junction bases: 7. CDR3 length: 17 residues.

The rearrangement joins TRBV29-1 to TRBJ2-3, with D possibly TRBD1 on 5 matching bases. Looked up from germline, CDR1 is SQVTM and CDR2 is ANQGSEA. The CDR3 contains 16 residues. Trimming pared 6 bases from V and 2 bases from J, leaving 21 bases between. This CDR3 is CSVRRNDRQNTDTQYF. CDR3 in DNA: TGCAGCGTCCGCCGAAATGACAGACAGAACACAGATACGCAGTATTTT.

The chain combines TRBV2 with TRBJ1-2, with TRBD1 matching over 8 bases. The J segment lost 3 bases and the V segment lost 4 bases, leaving 1 base of the junction unmatched. Germline CDR1 and CDR2: SNHLY and FYNNEI. The CDR3 contains 13 residues. The CDR3 spells CASSVDRDYGYTF. CDR3 bases: TGTGCCAGCAGTGTGGACAGGGACTATGGCTACACCTTC.

The rearrangement joins TRBV6-5 to TRBJ1-2; D unresolved. The germline gives CDR1 MNHEY, CDR2 SVGAGI. V was trimmed by 0 bases and J by 5 bases, leaving 16 bases between them. This CDR3 is built from 16 residues. The CDR3 DNA sequence: TGTGCCAGCAGTTACTCATCGAGGGCGTCGTATTATGGCTACACCTTC. It encodes CASSYSSRASYYGYTF.

V usage is TRBV4-1 and J usage is TRBJ1-6; TRBD1 matches at 8 bases. The CDR3 consists of 17 residues. Losses at the gene ends were 6 bases for V and 1 base for J; bases not matched to a gene: 8. Germline V gene sequence: CDR1 MGHRA, CDR2 YSYEKL. The CDR3 coding sequence is TGCGCCAGCAGTGACCCAGGGGGCTCATCCTATAATTCACCCCTCCACTTT. It yields the protein CASSDPGGSSYNSPLHF.

V usage is TRBV7-6 and J usage is TRBJ2-2; 13 nucleotides line up with TRBD2. The germline V gene encodes CDR1 SGHVS and CDR2 FNYEAQ. Trimming at V came to 5 bases and at J to 6 bases, leaving 3 bases not matched to a gene. The CDR3 totals 15 residues. This CDR3 reads CASSQTSGRSGELFF. The CDR3 coding sequence is TGTGCCAGCAGCCAGACTAGCGGGAGGTCCGGGGAGCTGTTTTTT.

J is TRBJ1-1 and V is TRBV6-1; D may be TRBD1 (5 bases). The CDR3 runs 14 residues. CDR1 is MNHNS and CDR2 is SASEGT in the germline V gene. V gave up 4 bases and J gave up 5 bases, with 14 bases separating them. The CDR3 nucleotides are TGTGCCAGCAGTGGAACTCCGGGGGGGACTGAAGCTTTCTTT. It encodes CASSGTPGGTEAFF.

Regarding this clone: The sample contains more than one DNA sequence encoding this CDR3. J is TRBJ1-6 and V is TRBV5-4; TRBD1 aligns across 7 bases. This CDR3 region has 14 residues. From germline, CDR1 is SGHNT and CDR2 YYREEE (reference sequence). V shed 0 bases and J 10 bases; nucleotides not matched to a gene: 4. The CDR3 here is CASSLEGAGSPLHF. CDR3 bases: TGTGCCAGCAGCTTGGAGGGGGCTGGATCACCCCTCCACTTT.

The rearrangement uses TRBV6-1 and TRBJ2-7, with TRBD2 identical over 8 bases. The germline V gene has CDR1 MNHNS and CDR2 SASEGT. CDR3 length: 14 residues. V gave up 4 bases and J gave up 3 bases; unmatched junction bases: 5. The CDR3 DNA sequence: TGTGCCAGCAGTGGGAATAGCGGGGTCTACGAGCAGTACTTC. This sequence encodes CASSGNSGVYEQYF.

V usage is TRBV7-6 and J usage is TRBJ2-1; TRBD2 might be the D (5 bases). Germline CDR1 reads SGHVS; CDR2 reads FNYEAQ. V dropped 9 bases and J dropped 4 bases, with 13 bases sitting between them. CDR3 length: 13 residues. The CDR3 loop is CASFTGNYNEQFF. The CDR3 nucleotides are TGTGCCAGTTTCACCGGGAATTACAATGAGCAGTTCTTC.

This chain joins TRBV30 and TRBJ2-3; the D is unclear. The CDR3 covers 14 residues. CDR1 is GTSNPN, CDR2 SVGIG, per germline (reference sequence). V was clipped by 2 bases and J by 1 base, with 10 bases between them. The CDR3 reads CAWSTWLGTDTQYF. The CDR3 DNA is TGTGCCTGGAGTACCTGGTTAGGCACAGATACGCAGTATTTT.

This chain uses TRBV10-3 with TRBJ1-2; D not resolved. Germline V CDR1 and CDR2: ENHRY, SYGVKD. The CDR3 spans 12 residues. V lost 4 bases and J lost 4, with 7 bases in between. The CDR3 is CAISGQVYGYTF. The CDR3 bases are TGTGCCATCAGTGGTCAGGTCTATGGCTACACCTTC.

This clone was recorded only once. The chain joins TRBV30 to TRBJ1-5, with D perhaps matching TRBD1 (5 bases). The V gene's germline CDR1 is GTSNPN and CDR2 SVGIG (reference sequence). The CDR3 loop spans 14 amino acids. V lost 2 bases to trimming and J lost 1 base, with 9 bases between them. Here the CDR3 DNA reads TGTGCCTGGAGTCAGGGAGGGAGCAATCAGCCCCAGCATTTT. This sequence encodes CAWSQGGSNQPQHF.

The table lists this clone with a few counts. The chain combines TRBV5-8 with TRBJ2-7; possibly TRBD1 for D (5 bases). The germline V and J ends were trimmed by 4 bases and 3 bases, with 14 bases remaining between them. The CDR3 has 14 amino acids. Looked up from germline, CDR1 is SGHTS and CDR2 is YDEGEE. CDR3 DNA sequence: TGTGCCAGCAGCCGTATGCAGGGTGGCTACGAGCAGTACTTC. This sequence encodes CASSRMQGGYEQYF.

This clone showed up just a few times. The rearrangement links TRBV5-1 to TRBJ1-6, with 8 bases that match TRBD1. The CDR3 sequence is 16 residues long. CDR1 and CDR2 from the germline V gene are SGHRS and YFSETQ. V gave up 4 bases and J gave up 8 bases; unmatched junction bases: 11. The CDR3 spells CASSPDPGTGYSPLHF. The CDR3, as DNA: TGCGCCAGCAGCCCGGACCCCGGGACAGGTTATTCACCCCTCCACTTT.

The CDR3 nucleotides read TGTGCCAGCAGCCGGGATAGCGTGGGGACCGGGGAGCTGTTTTTT. This codes for CASSRDSVGTGELFF. The chain uses TRBV13 and TRBJ2-2; tentatively, D is TRBD2 (5 bases). This CDR3 spans 15 amino acids. The V end was cut by 5 bases, the J end by 5 bases, with 15 bases between. CDR1 and CDR2 (germline): PRHDT, FYEKMQ (reference sequence).

The CDR3 DNA is TGTGCCTGGAAGGAACCTTTCGGGGATAAGGACGCCGGGGAGCTGTTTTTT. It yields the protein CAWKEPFGDKDAGELFF. The chain joins TRBV30 to TRBJ2-2; tentatively, D is TRBD2 (5 bases). Trimming took off 4 bases at V and 6 bases at J, with 24 bases between the two ends. CDR1 and CDR2 from the germline V gene are GTSNPN and SVGIG (reference sequence). The CDR3 extends over 17 amino acids.

This clone occurred a few times. This chain joins TRBV9 and TRBJ2-5; D call uncertain. Per the germline V gene, CDR1 is SGDLS and CDR2 is YYNGEE. CDR3 length: 12 residues. The V end was cut by 3 bases, the J end by 1 base, with 4 bases between. The CDR3 spells CASSAIQETQYF. The CDR3 DNA reads as TGTGCCAGCAGCGCCATCCAAGAGACCCAGTACTTC. The full variable domain, rest sourced from reference TRBV9 and TRBJ2-5, is DSGVTQTPKHLITATGQRVTLRCSPRSGDLSVYWYQQSLDQGLQFLIQYYNGEERAKGNILERFSAQQFPDLHSELNLSSLELGDSALYFCASSAIQETQYFGPGTRLLVL.

The sample holds a few counts of this clone. V is TRBV30 and J is TRBJ2-5; possibly TRBD1 for D (5 bases). Trimming took 7 bases from V and 4 from J, leaving 13 bases between them. CDR1 is GTSNPN and CDR2 is SVGIG in the germline V gene (reference sequence). The CDR3 consists of 12 residues. This CDR3 reads CAYQGRGETQYF. The CDR3 nucleotides read TGTGCCTACCAGGGCCGCGGAGAGACCCAGTACTTC.

V usage is TRBV5-1 and J usage is TRBJ2-7; tentatively, D is TRBD2 (6 bases). Trimming pared 4 bases from V and 5 bases from J, leaving 22 bases between. This CDR3 comprises 16 residues. CDR1 SGHRS and CDR2 YFSETQ come from the germline V gene. The CDR3 spells CASSAYQRGKGNEQYF. The CDR3 nucleotides are TGCGCCAGCAGCGCCTATCAACGGGGGAAGGGGAACGAGCAGTACTTC.

Only a few counts were recorded for this clone. J is TRBJ1-1 and V is TRBV7-9; D is unclear. The CDR3 extends over 12 amino acids. The germline V gene has CDR1 SEHNR and CDR2 FQNEAQ (reference sequence). V lost 6 bases, J lost 7 bases, and 12 bases lay in between. The DNA of the CDR3 is TGTGCCAGCAGTTCATTTAGTTTTGAAGCTTTCTTT. This encodes CASSSFSFEAFF. The full variable domain, with the rest looked up from reference TRBV7-9 and TRBJ1-1, is DTGVSQNPRHKITKRGQNVTFRCDPISEHNRLYWYRQTLGQGPEFLTYFQNEAQLEKSRLLSDRFSAERPKGSFSTLEIQRTEQGDSAMYLCASSSFSFEAFFGQGTRLTVV.